Sequencing of this TCR beta chain was carried out in a study of T-cell memory formation after mild COVID-19. On the study more broadly: TCR clusters were mostly confined to one donor each.

The study, taken as a whole, reports: Clones shrinking between day 15 and 85 showed a balanced CD4/CD8 split, and those that grew later tilted toward CD4+. Mostly located in CM and EM were contracting CD4+ clones, with contracting CD8+ clones located in EMRA. Nothing showed for sure that second-wave clones peaking on day 37 were SARS-CoV-2 specific.

From the 5' RACE reads, TCRdb called clonotypes with MiXCR, one entry per CDR3 protein. Found here are over 130,000 distinct CDR3 sequences, 13% to 15% of them singletons; the top ten hold about 27%. CDR1 SGHDT and CDR2 YYEEEE come from the germline V gene. The V segment lost 3 bases and the J segment 2 bases; nucleotides outside the gene matches: 18. CDR3 length: 19 residues. This clonotype was seen a few times. Its antigen remains unidentified. The chain carries TRBV5-6 and TRBJ2-5; 8 bases are shared with TRBD1. What was sequenced was PBMCs or a T cell subset sorted from them (not recorded which). This TCR was sampled from an adult woman who had mild COVID-19 (a few samples of this study predate the infection). Cell type and time point are not known. CDR3 bases: TGTGCCAGCAGCTCCCCGGACAGGGTTGTTGAACTACCACAAGAGACCCAGTACTTC. This gives the protein CASSSPDRVVELPQETQYF.